This TCR beta chain was sequenced for a study of T-cell memory formation after mild COVID-19 (dated by TCRdb to about 2021). Study-wide context: TCR sequence clusters from the two donors were found to be largely donor specific. The cohort comprised two young, previously healthy adult volunteers, one female and one male. T-cell clones expanding and contracting after mild COVID-19 in two donors were tracked by longitudinal TCRalpha and TCRbeta repertoire sequencing.

This sample was sequenced with an Illumina NovaSeq 6000. TCRalpha and TCRbeta cDNA libraries were built by 5'RACE with constant-segment primers, adding sample barcodes and unique molecular identifiers. RNA was extracted from every sample with Trizol reagent. Amplification of the libraries took two PCR steps, and the second step added a second sample barcode plus Illumina TruSeq adapters. Libraries were sequenced on an Illumina NovaSeq with 2 x 150 bp paired-end reads. From the authors' description of their analysis: With migec v1.2.7, reads were demultiplexed and then collapsed into UMI-guided consensus sequences. Using mixcr v2.1.11, UMI consensuses were aligned to TRA and TRB V and J templates and then assembled into clonotypes. Clonotypes were classified as expanded or contracted when called significant by both edgeR and NoisET, with noise models trained on biological replicates. For edgeR calls, the cutoffs were a false discovery rate-adjusted p below 0.01 and a log2 fold-change threshold of 1. PCA with hierarchical clustering of max-normalized trajectories of the 1000 most abundant clonotypes was used as exploratory dynamics analysis. The CD4 or CD8 phenotype of responding clones was assigned using the separately sequenced CD4+ and CD8+ repertoires. TCRdb reran the public reads through fastp at Q25 and MiXCR, keeping productive beta chains. Entries are consolidated by CDR3 protein sequence, retaining the most common genes and DNA. The V and J calls and clone size come from TCRdb's table, not from the authors' own analysis. The sample has fewer than 650,000 distinct CDR3 sequences on record, approximately 15% of them singletons. Of the sample, about 8.6% falls within the top ten clones.

Ficoll-Paque density gradient centrifugation was used to isolate PBMCs. For CDR1 and CDR2, the germline V gene lists SNHLY and FYNNEI. Spanning cysteine to phenylalanine, the CDR3 consists of 14 amino acids. The only DNA kept is the CDR3, 42 bases in frame from the first base. V sheds 6 bases and J sheds 0 bases, leaving 8 bases between their ends. This clonotype was detected a few times. Its antigen remains undetermined. Base qualities are not at hand, and no much larger clone is one base apart. Beyond this particular receptor, the publication reports: Only two mild cases were covered in the study, and larger cohorts including severe cases with pre-infection samples were considered necessary. Some responding clones were found in pre-infection memory, which suggests that pre-existing cross-reactive memory T cells took part in the SARS-CoV-2 response. Clones contracting from day 15 to 85 had balanced CD4/CD8 phenotypes, while a second wave expanding from day 15 to 37 was biased towards CD4+. SARS-CoV-2 specificity was not confirmed for the second-wave clones peaking on day 37. Contracting CD4+ clones appeared mostly in the CM and EM memory subsets, whereas CD8+ clones were enriched in EMRA.

This receptor was taken from an adult woman who had mild COVID-19 (a few samples of this study predate the infection). The sample titles of this study are shuffled in the database, so cell type and time point are left out; the donor was told from shared clones. Sequencing used PBMCs or a T cell subset sorted from them (not recorded which). The chain was built from TRBV2 and TRBJ1-4, with no D gene named confidently. CDR3 sequence: CASRVFATNEKLFF. The DNA sequence is given as TGTGCCAGCAGAGTCTTTGCAACTAATGAAAAACTGTTTTTT. Full variable domain (CDR3 extended with the reference TRBV2 and TRBJ1-4 proteins): EPEVTQTPSHQVTQMGQEVILRCVPISNHLYFYWYRQILGQKVEFLVSFYNNEISEKSEIFDDQFSVERPDGSNFTLKIRSTKLEDSAMYFCASRVFATNEKLFFGSGTQLSVL.